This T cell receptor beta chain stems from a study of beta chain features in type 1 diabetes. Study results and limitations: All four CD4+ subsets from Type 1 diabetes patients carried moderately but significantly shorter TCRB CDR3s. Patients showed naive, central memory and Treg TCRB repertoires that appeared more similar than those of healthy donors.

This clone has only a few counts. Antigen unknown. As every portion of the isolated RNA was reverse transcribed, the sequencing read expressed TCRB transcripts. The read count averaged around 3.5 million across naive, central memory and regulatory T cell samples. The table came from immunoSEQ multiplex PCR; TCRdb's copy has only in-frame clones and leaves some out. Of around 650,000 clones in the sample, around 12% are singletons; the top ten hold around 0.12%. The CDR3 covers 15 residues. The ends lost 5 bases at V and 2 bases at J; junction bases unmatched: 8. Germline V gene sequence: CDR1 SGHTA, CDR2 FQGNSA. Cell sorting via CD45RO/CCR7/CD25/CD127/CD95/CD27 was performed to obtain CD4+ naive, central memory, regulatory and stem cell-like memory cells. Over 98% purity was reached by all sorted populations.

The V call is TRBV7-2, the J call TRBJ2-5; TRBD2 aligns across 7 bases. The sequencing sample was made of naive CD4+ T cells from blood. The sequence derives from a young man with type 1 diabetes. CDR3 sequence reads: CASSTLAGIQETQYF. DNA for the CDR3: TGTGCCAGCAGCACCTTAGCGGGTATACAAGAGACCCAGTACTTC. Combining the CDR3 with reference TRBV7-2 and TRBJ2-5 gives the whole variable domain GAGVSQSPSNKVTEKGKDVELRCDPISGHTALYWYRQSLGQGLEFLIYFQGNSAPDKSGLPSDRFSAERTGGSVSTLTIQRTQQEDSAVYLCASSTLAGIQETQYFGPGTRLLVL.